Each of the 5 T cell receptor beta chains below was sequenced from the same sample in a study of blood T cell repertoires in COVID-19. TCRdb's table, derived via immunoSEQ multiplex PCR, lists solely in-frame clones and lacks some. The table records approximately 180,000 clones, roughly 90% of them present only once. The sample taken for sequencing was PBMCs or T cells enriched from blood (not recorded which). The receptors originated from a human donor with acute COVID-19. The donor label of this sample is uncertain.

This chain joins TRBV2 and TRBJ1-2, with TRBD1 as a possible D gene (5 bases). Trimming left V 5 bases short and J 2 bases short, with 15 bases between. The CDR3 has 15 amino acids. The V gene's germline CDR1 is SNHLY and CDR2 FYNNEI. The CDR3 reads CASSFKAGQNYGYTF. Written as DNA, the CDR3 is TGTGCCAGCAGTTTCAAAGCAGGGCAAAACTATGGCTACACCTTC.

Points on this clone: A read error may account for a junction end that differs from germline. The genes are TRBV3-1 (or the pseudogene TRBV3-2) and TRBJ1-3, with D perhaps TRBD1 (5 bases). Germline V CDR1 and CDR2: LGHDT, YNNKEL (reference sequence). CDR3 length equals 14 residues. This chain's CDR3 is CASSHQGSENTIYF. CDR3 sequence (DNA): TGTGCCAGCAGCCATCAGGGCTCTGAAAACACCATATATTTT.

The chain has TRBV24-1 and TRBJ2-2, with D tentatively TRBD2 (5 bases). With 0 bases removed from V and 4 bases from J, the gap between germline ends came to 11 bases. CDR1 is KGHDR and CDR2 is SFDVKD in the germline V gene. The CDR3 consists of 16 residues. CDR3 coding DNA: TGTGCCACCAGTGATTTGAGTAAGAGGGCCACCGGGGAGCTGTTTTTT. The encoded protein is CATSDLSKRATGELFF.

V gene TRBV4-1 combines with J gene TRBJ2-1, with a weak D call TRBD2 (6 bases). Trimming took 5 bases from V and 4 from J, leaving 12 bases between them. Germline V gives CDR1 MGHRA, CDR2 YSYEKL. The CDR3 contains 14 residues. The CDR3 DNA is TGCGCCAGCAGCGAGAGGCTAGCGTACAATGAGCAGTTCTTC. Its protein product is CASSERLAYNEQFF.

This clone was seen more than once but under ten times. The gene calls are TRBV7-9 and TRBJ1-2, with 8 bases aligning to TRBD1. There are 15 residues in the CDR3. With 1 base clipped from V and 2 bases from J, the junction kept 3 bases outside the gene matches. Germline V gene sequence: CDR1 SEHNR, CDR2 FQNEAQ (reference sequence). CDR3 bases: TGTGCCAGCAGCTTAGATAGGACAGGGAACTATGGCTACACCTTC. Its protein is CASSLDRTGNYGYTF.